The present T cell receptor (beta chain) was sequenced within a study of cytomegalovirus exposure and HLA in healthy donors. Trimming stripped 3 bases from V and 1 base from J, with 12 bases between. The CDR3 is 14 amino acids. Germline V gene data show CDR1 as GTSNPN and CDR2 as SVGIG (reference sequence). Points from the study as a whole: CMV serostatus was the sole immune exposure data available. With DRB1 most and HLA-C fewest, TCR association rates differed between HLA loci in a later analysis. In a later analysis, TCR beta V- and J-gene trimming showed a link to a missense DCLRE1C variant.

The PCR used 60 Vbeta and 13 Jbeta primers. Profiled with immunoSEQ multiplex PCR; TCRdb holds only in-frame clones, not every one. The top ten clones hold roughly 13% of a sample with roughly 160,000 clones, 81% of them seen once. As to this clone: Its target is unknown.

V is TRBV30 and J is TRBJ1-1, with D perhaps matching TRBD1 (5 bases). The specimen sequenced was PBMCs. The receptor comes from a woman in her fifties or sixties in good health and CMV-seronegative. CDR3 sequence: CAWRPGGRNTEAFF. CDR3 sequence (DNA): TGTGCCTGGAGGCCCGGGGGACGGAACACTGAAGCTTTCTTT.